The 16 T cell receptor beta chains in this list originate from one sample, sequenced in a study of shared clonotypes between healthy human individuals. Method: immunoSEQ multiplex PCR; TCRdb's copy keeps in-frame clones and lacks some. This table has about 2.4 million clones, 90% to 95% appearing once. Material for sequencing was naive CD4+ T cells from PBMCs. Specified subset: CD45RA+ positively selected. The receptors shown here come from a man younger than 35 in good health. Some clones in this sample may be carry-over from other donors' samples.

This chain uses TRBV5-8 with TRBJ1-2, with D perhaps matching TRBD1 (5 bases). V was shortened by 4 bases and J by 8 bases, with 27 bases between the two germline ends. Germline V CDR1 and CDR2: SGHTS, YDEGEE. The CDR3 runs 17 residues. The CDR3 DNA follows: TGTGCCAGCAGCCACCGCGGGATCTTTGACAGCCCGTGGGGCTACACCTTC. Translating gives CASSHRGIFDSPWGYTF.

The chain employs TRBV7-2 and TRBJ1-5; D may be TRBD1 (5 bases). V lost 2 bases and J 7 bases, leaving 9 bases between the germline ends. The CDR3 sequence is 13 residues long. Germline V lookup: CDR1 SGHTA, CDR2 FQGNSA. CDR3 DNA sequence: TGTGCCAGCAGCTTACGCAAGGGGCAGCCCCAGCATTTT. It yields the protein CASSLRKGQPQHF.

The V call is TRBV29-1, the J call TRBJ1-1; D unclear. This CDR3 is built from 14 residues. V lost 7 bases, J lost 0 bases, and 15 bases lay in between. Germline V CDR1 and CDR2: SQVTM, ANQGSEA. The CDR3 coding sequence is TGCAGCGGAGACATTGTGGGGATGAACACTGAAGCTTTCTTT. This codes for CSGDIVGMNTEAFF.

This chain links TRBV19 with TRBJ2-2, with TRBD1 identical over 10 bases. Germline CDR1 reads LNHDA; CDR2 reads SQIVND (reference sequence). The CDR3 covers 15 residues. The ends lost 4 bases at V and 6 bases at J; junction bases unmatched: 5. The CDR3 region has the DNA TGTGCCAGTAGTAAGACCGGGACAGGGGCCGGGGAGCTGTTTTTT. Translated, it gives CASSKTGTGAGELFF.

V usage is TRBV7-9 and J usage is TRBJ2-5, with a possible D match to TRBD1 (6 bases). The CDR3 consists of 16 residues. V was clipped by 5 bases and J by 1 base, with 17 bases between them. The V gene's germline CDR1 is SEHNR and CDR2 FQNEAQ (reference sequence). The CDR3 loop is CASSRGQTSLQETQYF. CDR3 bases: TGTGCCAGCAGCCGAGGACAGACCAGCCTCCAAGAGACCCAGTACTTC.

The chain combines TRBV2 with TRBJ1-3; D ambiguous. Trimming removed 4 bases at V and 4 bases at J, with 17 bases between. Germline-derived CDR1 and CDR2 are SNHLY and FYNNEI. The CDR3 is 16 amino acids. This CDR3 is CASSGETVNLGNTIYF. Here the CDR3 DNA reads TGTGCCAGCAGTGGGGAAACAGTGAACCTCGGAAACACCATATATTTT.

The rearrangement joins TRBV2 to TRBJ1-3; TRBD1 matches at 9 bases. This CDR3 has 15 amino acids. Per the germline V gene, CDR1 is SNHLY and CDR2 is FYNNEI. J was trimmed by 3 bases and V by 7 bases; bases with no gene match: 7. The CDR3 DNA sequence: TGTGCCAGCACGGGACAGGGCGCACTTGGAAACACCATATATTTT. It yields the protein CASTGQGALGNTIYF. The whole variable domain, filled in from reference TRBV2 and TRBJ1-3, reads EPEVTQTPSHQVTQMGQEVILRCVPISNHLYFYWYRQILGQKVEFLVSFYNNEISEKSEIFDDQFSVERPDGSNFTLKIRSTKLEDSAMYFCASTGQGALGNTIYFGEGSWLTVV.

The CDR3 protein is CASSPTILAAGTDTQYF. CDR3 in DNA: TGTGCCAGTAGTCCTACCATACTAGCGGCCGGGACAGATACGCAGTATTTT. V and J are TRBV19 and TRBJ2-3, with TRBD2 matching 8 bases. The junction had 13 bases not matched to a gene; V was cut back by 5 bases and J by 3 bases. Germline CDR1 reads LNHDA; CDR2 reads SQIVND (reference sequence). This CDR3 is built from 17 residues.

The chain is built from TRBV29-1 and TRBJ1-1, with a tentative D call TRBD1 (6 bases). Trimming removed 6 bases from V and 0 bases from J, with 11 bases in between. Looked up from germline, CDR1 is SQVTM and CDR2 is ANQGSEA. The CDR3 loop spans 13 amino acids. The CDR3 DNA reads as TGCAGCGTGACCCGGGGGCTGAACACTGAAGCTTTCTTT. Protein product: CSVTRGLNTEAFF.

The V and J genes are TRBV28 and TRBJ1-2; D remains ambiguous. The germline CDR1 and CDR2 sequences are MDHEN and SYDVKM. The CDR3 has 13 residues. V dropped 2 bases and J dropped 8 bases, with 12 bases sitting between them. The CDR3 reads CASSLMALRGYTF. In nucleotides, the CDR3 is TGTGCCAGCAGTTTAATGGCTCTAAGGGGCTACACCTTC.

This clone was counted a single time. The DNA for the CDR3 is TGTGCCAGCAGGGACAGGGGGCTGGGTGGCTACACCTTC. It codes for CASRDRGLGGYTF. The chain carries TRBV7-9 and TRBJ1-2, with TRBD1 matching over 11 bases. The CDR3 contains 13 residues. With 6 bases clipped from V and 7 bases from J, the junction kept 4 bases outside the gene matches. Germline V CDR1 and CDR2: SEHNR, FQNEAQ (reference sequence). Combining the CDR3 with reference TRBV7-9 and TRBJ1-2 gives the whole variable domain DTGVSQNPRHKITKRGQNVTFRCDPISEHNRLYWYRQTLGQGPEFLTYFQNEAQLEKSRLLSDRFSAERPKGSFSTLEIQRTEQGDSAMYLCASRDRGLGGYTFGSGTRLTVV.

The DNA for the CDR3 is TGTGCCTGGAATCGGGGTTCCAATGAAAAACTGTTTTTT. Amino acid sequence: CAWNRGSNEKLFF. The chain has TRBV30 and TRBJ1-4; the D is unclear. V gave up 4 bases and J gave up 5 bases, with 11 bases separating them. The V gene's germline CDR1 is GTSNPN and CDR2 SVGIG (reference sequence). CDR3 size: 13 residues.

The chain has TRBV7-3 and TRBJ2-7, with 9 positions matching TRBD1. Losses at the gene ends were 3 bases for V and 6 bases for J; bases not matched to a gene: 9. CDR1 and CDR2 (germline): SGHTA, FQGTGA. The CDR3 spans 15 residues. The CDR3 sequence: CASSFTGTGSFEQYF. In DNA form, the CDR3 reads TGTGCCAGCAGCTTTACCGGGACAGGGAGTTTCGAGCAGTACTTC.

The V and J genes are TRBV5-5 and TRBJ2-2; 9 positions match TRBD2. Germline loops: CDR1 SGHKS, CDR2 YYEKEE (reference sequence). CDR3 length equals 17 residues. The ends lost 2 bases at V and 3 bases at J; junction bases unmatched: 8. The CDR3 DNA follows: TGTGCCAGCAGCTTCCGTCAGTTAGCGGGAGACACCGGGGAGCTGTTTTTT. Its translation: CASSFRQLAGDTGELFF.

With regard to this clone: The sample carries other DNA sequences with the same CDR3. The chain employs TRBV18 and TRBJ2-5; D remains unclear. V shed 1 base and J shed 2 bases, with 2 bases lying between them. CDR3 length: 12 residues. Germline-derived CDR1 and CDR2 are KGHSH and LQKENI. In DNA form, the CDR3 reads TGTGCCAGCTCACCACGACAAGAGACCCAGTACTTC. This gives the protein CASSPRQETQYF. The variable domain in full, completed from reference TRBV18 and TRBJ2-5, reads NAGVMQNPRHLVRRRGQEARLRCSPMKGHSHVYWYRQLPEEGLKFMVYLQKENIIDESGMPKERFSAEFPKEGPSILRIQQVVRGDSAAYFCASSPRQETQYFGPGTRLLVL.

As concerns this clone: No DNA is shown, since the ends of the CDR3 on it are uncertain; the CDR3 is the one TCRdb lists. This sequence joins TRBV27 and TRBJ1-1. The CDR3 is 13 residues long, ends included. From germline, CDR1 is MNHEY and CDR2 SMNVEV (reference sequence). The CDR3 is CASSIPGVRSFLW.